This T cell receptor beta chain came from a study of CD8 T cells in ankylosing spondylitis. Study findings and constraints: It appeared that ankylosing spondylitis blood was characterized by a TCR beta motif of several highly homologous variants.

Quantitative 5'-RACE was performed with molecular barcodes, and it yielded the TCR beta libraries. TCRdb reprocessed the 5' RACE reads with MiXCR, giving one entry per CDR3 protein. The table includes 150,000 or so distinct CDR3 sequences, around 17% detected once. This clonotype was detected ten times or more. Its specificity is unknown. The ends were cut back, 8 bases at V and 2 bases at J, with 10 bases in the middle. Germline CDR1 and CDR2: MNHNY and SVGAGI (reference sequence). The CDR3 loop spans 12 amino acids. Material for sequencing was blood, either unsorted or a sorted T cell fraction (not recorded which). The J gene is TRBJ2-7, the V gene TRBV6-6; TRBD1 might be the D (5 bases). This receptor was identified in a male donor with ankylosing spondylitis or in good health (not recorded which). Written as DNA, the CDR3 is TGTGCCAGCTCGCGACAGACCTACGAGCAGTACTTC. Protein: CASSRQTYEQYF.